This T cell receptor beta chain was obtained from a study of beta chain features in type 1 diabetes. The whole isolated RNA underwent reverse transcription, so sequencing captured expressed TCRB transcripts. Libraries were prepared by immunoSEQ multiplex PCR; TCRdb keeps only in-frame clonotypes and omits some of them. The sample has roughly 260,000 clones; 11% are singletons. The CDR3 extends over 15 amino acids. Study-wide results and limits: Shorter TCRB CDR3s, moderately but significantly so, marked every one of the four CD4+ subsets in Type 1 diabetes patients.

A remark on this clone: Its antigen is not known.

The genes are TRBV21-1 and TRBJ2-5; the D call TRBD2 from the table was never checked on the DNA. TRBV21-1 is a pseudogene. Sequencing was performed on naive CD4+ T cells from blood. The receptor was derived from a man aged 30 to 45 with type 1 diabetes. The CDR3 nucleotides read TGTGCCAGCAGCAAACTCGGAGGTCTTCCAGAGACCCAGTACTTC. Encoded protein: CASSKLGGLPETQYF.